Reported below is one TCR beta chain. Its antigen remains undetermined. No base quality information exists; no much larger clone differs at one position. From the cysteine up to the phenylalanine, the CDR3 has a length of 14 residues. This entry keeps only the CDR3 DNA: 42 bases, framed from base 1. Based on the germline V gene, the CDR1 and CDR2 sequences are SGHVS and FNYEAQ. Cut back by 5 bases and 0 bases, the V and J ends lie 10 bases apart. The data are from a study of control samples from healthy donors and cancer patients (dated by TCRdb to 2018 to 2020). The method behind the library was the immunoSEQ multiplex PCR assay. The immuneACCESS repertoire file appears here via TCRdb, limited to in-frame rearrangements. These files lack a portion of the clones; in checked studies, under half of the deficit traces to unresolved V genes, and the cause of the others is not known. The sample table lists approximately 66,000 clones, 90% of them with a count of one. 5.5% to 7% of the sample lies in the top ten.

Sequencing input: PBMCs. This clonotype originated in a man in his sixties with colorectal cancer. This chain is built from TRBV7-6 and TRBJ1-2; the D gene is perhaps TRBD1, from 5 matching bases. CDR3 protein: CASSLGGANYGYTF. The DNA is as follows: TGTGCCAGCAGCCTTGGGGGAGCTAACTATGGCTACACCTTC.